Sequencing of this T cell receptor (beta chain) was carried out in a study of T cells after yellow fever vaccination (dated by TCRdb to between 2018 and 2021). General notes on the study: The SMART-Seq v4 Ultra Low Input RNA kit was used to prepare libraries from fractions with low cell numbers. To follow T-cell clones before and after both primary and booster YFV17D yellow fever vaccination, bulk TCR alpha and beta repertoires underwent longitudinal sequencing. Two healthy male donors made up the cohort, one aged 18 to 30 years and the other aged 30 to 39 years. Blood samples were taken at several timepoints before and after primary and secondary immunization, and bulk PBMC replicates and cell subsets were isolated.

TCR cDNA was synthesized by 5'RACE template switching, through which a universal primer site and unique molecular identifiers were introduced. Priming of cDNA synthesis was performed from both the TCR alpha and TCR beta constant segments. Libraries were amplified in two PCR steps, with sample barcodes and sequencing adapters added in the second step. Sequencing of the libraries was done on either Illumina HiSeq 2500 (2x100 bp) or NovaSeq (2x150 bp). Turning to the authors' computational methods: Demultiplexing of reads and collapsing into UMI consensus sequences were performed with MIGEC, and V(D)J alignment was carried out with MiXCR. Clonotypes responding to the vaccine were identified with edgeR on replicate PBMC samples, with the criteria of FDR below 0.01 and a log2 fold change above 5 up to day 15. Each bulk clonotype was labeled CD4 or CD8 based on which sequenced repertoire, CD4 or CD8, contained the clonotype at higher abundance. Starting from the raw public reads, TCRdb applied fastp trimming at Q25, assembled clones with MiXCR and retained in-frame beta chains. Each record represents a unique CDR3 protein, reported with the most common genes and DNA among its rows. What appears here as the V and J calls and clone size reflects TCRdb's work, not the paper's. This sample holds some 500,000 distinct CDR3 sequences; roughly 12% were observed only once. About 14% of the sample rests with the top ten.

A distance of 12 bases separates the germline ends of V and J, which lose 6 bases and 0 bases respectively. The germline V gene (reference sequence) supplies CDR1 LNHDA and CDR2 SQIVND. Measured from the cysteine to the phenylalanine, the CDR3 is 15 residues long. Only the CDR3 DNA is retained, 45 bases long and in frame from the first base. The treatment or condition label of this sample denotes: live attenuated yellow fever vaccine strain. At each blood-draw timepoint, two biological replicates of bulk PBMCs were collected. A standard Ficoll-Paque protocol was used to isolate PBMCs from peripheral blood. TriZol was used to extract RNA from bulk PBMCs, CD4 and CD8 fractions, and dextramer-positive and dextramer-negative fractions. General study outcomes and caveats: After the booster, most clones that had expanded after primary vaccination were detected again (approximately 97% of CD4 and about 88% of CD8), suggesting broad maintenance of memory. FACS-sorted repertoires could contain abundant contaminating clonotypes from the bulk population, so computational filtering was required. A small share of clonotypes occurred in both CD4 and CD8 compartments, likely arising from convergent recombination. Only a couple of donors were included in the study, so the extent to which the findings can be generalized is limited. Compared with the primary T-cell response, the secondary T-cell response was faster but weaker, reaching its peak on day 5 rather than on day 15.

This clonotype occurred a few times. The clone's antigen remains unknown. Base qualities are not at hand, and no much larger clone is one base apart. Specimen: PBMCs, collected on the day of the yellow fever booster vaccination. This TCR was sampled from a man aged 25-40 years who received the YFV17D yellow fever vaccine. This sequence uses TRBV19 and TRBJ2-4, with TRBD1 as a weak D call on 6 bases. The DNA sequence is TGTGCCAGTAGAGGACAGTCTCTAGCCAAAAACATTCAGTACTTC. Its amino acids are CASRGQSLAKNIQYF.